The 32 T cell receptor beta chains listed next were all sequenced from one sample in a study of breast tumors, draining lymph nodes, adjacent tissues. TCRdb called the multiplex PCR reads again in MiXCR, with one record for every CDR3 protein. Here the sample spans approximately 200,000 distinct CDR3 sequences, roughly 31% being singletons. Samples came from axillary lymph nodes draining the breast cancer. Sequenced input: axillary lymph node tissue. The receptors were sampled from a female donor with breast cancer. Some clones in this sample may be carry-over from other donors' samples.

This clonotype was recorded at least ten times. The rearrangement joins TRBV20-1 to TRBJ2-7, with 9 positions matching TRBD2. The germline gives CDR1 DFQATT, CDR2 SNEGSKA (reference sequence). Unmatched junction bases numbered 7, after V lost 3 bases and J lost 1 base. The CDR3 runs to 15 residues. CDR3 amino acids: CSASVLAGQSYEQYF. The CDR3 nucleotides are TGCAGTGCTAGCGTACTAGCGGGTCAGTCCTACGAGCAGTACTTC.

This chain uses TRBV3-1 with TRBJ1-1; D might be TRBD1 (6 bases). Trimming took off 4 bases at V and 4 bases at J, with 13 bases between the two ends. There are 14 residues in the CDR3. Per the germline V gene, CDR1 is LGHDT and CDR2 is YNNKEL (reference sequence). The CDR3 is CASSPTTGSTEAFF. CDR3 DNA sequence: TGTGCCAGCAGCCCCACCACAGGGAGCACTGAAGCTTTCTTT.

The CDR3 sequence: CATGLETQYF. CDR3 sequence (DNA): TGTGCCACAGGGTTGGAGACCCAGTACTTC. V usage is TRBV28 and J usage is TRBJ2-5; tentatively, D is TRBD1 (5 bases). The CDR3 is 10 residues long. Germline CDR1 is MDHEN and CDR2 is SYDVKM. V lost 10 bases to trimming and J lost 5 bases, with 8 bases between them.

This rearrangement joins TRBV25-1 to TRBJ1-3; D unclear. The V gene's germline CDR1 is MGHDK and CDR2 SYGVNS. V was clipped by 3 bases and J by 4 bases, with 13 bases between them. This CDR3 spans 15 amino acids. As DNA, the CDR3 is TGTGCCAGCAGTGACGCCAGGCAGTTCGGAAACACCATATATTTT. It yields the protein CASSDARQFGNTIYF.

This clonotype was seen ten or more times. J is TRBJ1-2 and V is TRBV5-4; no definite D call. V was trimmed by 4 bases and J by 0 bases, leaving 16 bases between them. Germline V CDR1 and CDR2: SGHNT, YYREEE (reference sequence). The CDR3 is made up of 16 amino acids. CDR3 in DNA: TGTGCCAGCAGCGCGGGCGGTGGGCAGACTAACTATGGCTACACCTTC. Encoded protein: CASSAGGGQTNYGYTF. The full variable domain, its missing parts supplied by reference TRBV5-4 and TRBJ1-2, is ETGVTQSPTHLIKTRGQQVTLRCSSQSGHNTVSWYQQALGQGPQFIFQYYREEENGRGNFPPRFSGLQFPNYSSELNVNALELDDSALYLCASSAGGGQTNYGYTFGSGTRLTVV.

V is TRBV9 and J is TRBJ2-2; weak D call: TRBD1 (5 bases). This CDR3 has 15 amino acids. V gave up 1 base and J gave up 3 bases, with 10 bases separating them. Germline V gene sequence: CDR1 SGDLS, CDR2 YYNGEE. CDR3 sequence reads: CASSVPRQHTGELFF. The CDR3 DNA reads as TGTGCCAGCAGCGTACCCCGACAGCACACCGGGGAGCTGTTTTTT.

With regard to this clonotype: Just one base apart from a much larger clone, this may be a read error. This CDR3 fails to terminate in the conserved phenylalanine or tryptophan, so it likely reflects a read error. This chain connects TRBV7-2 to TRBJ2-3; 7 positions match TRBD1. Looked up from germline, CDR1 is SGHTA and CDR2 is FQGNSA. The CDR3 runs 13 residues. V lost 5 bases, J lost 6 bases, and 5 bases stayed unmatched. CDR3 coding DNA: TGTGCCAGCAGCCAGGGGACAGCTGATACGCAGTATCTT. Translated, it gives CASSQGTADTQYL.

Ten or more counts support this clonotype. The V and J genes are TRBV5-1 and TRBJ2-2; D is perhaps TRBD2 (6 bases). Germline CDR1 SGHRS, CDR2 YFSETQ. CDR3 length equals 14 residues. Trimming removed 4 bases at V and 4 bases at J, with 11 bases between. The CDR3 coding sequence is TGCGCCAGCAGCATGACTAGTAGCACCGGGGAGCTGTTTTTT. This gives the protein CASSMTSSTGELFF. The variable domain in full, completed from reference TRBV5-1 and TRBJ2-2, reads KAGVTQTPRYLIKTRGQQVTLSCSPISGHRSVSWYQQTPGQGLQFLFEYFSETQRNKGNFPGRFSGRQFSNSRSEMNVSTLELGDSALYLCASSMTSSTGELFFGEGSRLTVL.

This clonotype was observed many times. The V call is TRBV7-2, the J call TRBJ2-7; TRBD2 matches at 12 bases. The CDR3 sequence is 17 residues long. Trimming took 5 bases from V and 4 from J; bases not matched to a gene: 12. Germline CDR1 and CDR2: SGHTA and FQGNSA. The CDR3 protein is CASSPAQLAGGLYEQYF. CDR3 coding DNA: TGTGCCAGCAGCCCCGCCCAACTAGCGGGAGGACTTTACGAGCAGTACTTC. The entire variable domain, with the rest obtained from reference TRBV7-2 and TRBJ2-7, is as follows: GAGVSQSPSNKVTEKGKDVELRCDPISGHTALYWYRQSLGQGLEFLIYFQGNSAPDKSGLPSDRFSAERTGGSVSTLTIQRTQQEDSAVYLCASSPAQLAGGLYEQYFGPGTRLTVT.

This clonotype has at least ten counts. The chain combines TRBV9 with TRBJ2-5; either TRBD1 or TRBD2 may fit D (5 bases each). This CDR3 spans 14 amino acids. Germline values: CDR1 SGDLS, CDR2 YYNGEE. V was cut by 1 base and J by 2 bases, with 9 bases left in between. The DNA of the CDR3 is TGTGCCAGCAGCGTACGGGACGGTCAAGAGACCCAGTACTTC. Residues: CASSVRDGQETQYF. The full variable domain, its missing parts supplied by reference TRBV9 and TRBJ2-5, is DSGVTQTPKHLITATGQRVTLRCSPRSGDLSVYWYQQSLDQGLQFLIQYYNGEERAKGNILERFSAQQFPDLHSELNLSSLELGDSALYFCASSVRDGQETQYFGPGTRLLVL.

The V and J genes are TRBV14 and TRBJ2-6; 10 bases map to TRBD2. Germline V lookup: CDR1 SGHDN, CDR2 FVKESK. This CDR3 region has 17 residues. The V segment lost 4 bases and the J segment 0 bases; nucleotides outside the gene matches: 3. The CDR3 DNA reads TGTGCCAGCAGCCTAGCGGGGGGACTCTCTGGGGCCAACGTCCTGACTTTC. This gives the protein CASSLAGGLSGANVLTF.

This clonotype ranks as medium-sized. The genes are TRBV2 and TRBJ2-6; unclear D gene. The germline gives CDR1 SNHLY, CDR2 FYNNEI. Trimming removed 1 base at V and 2 bases at J, with 6 bases between. The CDR3 has 15 residues. The CDR3: CASSEGKTGANVLTF. DNA of the CDR3: TGTGCCAGCAGTGAAGGCAAAACTGGGGCCAACGTCCTGACTTTC.

Ten or more counts support this clonotype. V is TRBV9 and J is TRBJ2-7, with TRBD1 identical over 10 bases. CDR3 length: 15 residues. V trimming: 4 bases; J trimming: 5 bases; junction bases outside the gene matches: 9. Germline V gene lookup returns CDR1 SGDLS and CDR2 YYNGEE. The DNA of the CDR3 is TGTGCCAGCAGCCCAAGGACAGGGGGGAGGAACGAGCAGTACTTC. It translates to CASSPRTGGRNEQYF.

This clonotype showed up just a few times. It may be a read error: a sequence one base away is much more abundant. The J gene is TRBJ2-7, the V gene TRBV6-6; the D gene is possibly TRBD1 (6 bases). The germline V and J ends were trimmed by 5 bases and 1 base, with 9 bases remaining between them. The CDR3 sequence is 13 residues long. The germline CDR1 and CDR2 sequences are MNHNY and SVGAGI (reference sequence). DNA for the CDR3: TGTGCCAGCAGTCACGGACAGTCCTACGAGCAGTACTTC. It specifies CASSHGQSYEQYF.

The chain links TRBV7-9 to TRBJ2-3, with a possible D match to TRBD2 (5 bases). Per germline, CDR1 SEHNR and CDR2 FQNEAQ (reference sequence). Trimming took 5 bases from V and 7 from J, leaving 16 bases between them. The CDR3 sequence is 14 residues long. The CDR3 DNA is TGTGCCAGCAGCCTAGAGGGCAGTGGTAATACGCAGTATTTT. Translating it yields CASSLEGSGNTQYF.

Note on this clonotype: The junction departs from germline at one end; a sequencing error may be responsible. This rearrangement joins TRBV29-1 to TRBJ2-6, with D possibly being TRBD2 (5 bases). The germline V gene encodes CDR1 SQVTM and CDR2 ANQGSEA. This CDR3 has 16 amino acids. The CDR3 DNA is TGCAGCGTTGGTCAGGTAGCTAGCCCTGGGGTCAACGTCCTGACTTTC. This gives the protein CSVGQVASPGVNVLTF.

Turning to this clonotype: With a much larger clone just one base away, this may be a read error. The chain links TRBV18 to TRBJ2-7, with D perhaps being TRBD1 or TRBD2 (5 bases each). CDR3 length: 14 residues. From germline, CDR1 is KGHSH and CDR2 LQKENI. The CDR3 sequence: CANSPPGRSYEQYF. CDR3 sequence (DNA): TGTGCCAACTCACCACCAGGGAGATCCTACGAGCAGTACTTC.

With respect to this clonotype: This sequence may be a read error, since a much larger clone differs from it by one base. This likely comes from a read error, as the CDR3 has no conserved phenylalanine or tryptophan at its end. V gene TRBV7-9 combines with J gene TRBJ2-5; D unresolved. V dropped 5 bases and J dropped 5 bases, with 15 bases sitting between them. The CDR3 contains 14 residues. CDR1 is SEHNR, CDR2 FQNEAQ, per germline (reference sequence). As DNA, the CDR3 is TGTGCCAGCAGCCGTTCAGGTCTCCGGGAGACCCAGTACCTC. Protein sequence: CASSRSGLRETQYL.

Of note for this clonotype: Given a much more abundant clone one base away, this may be a read error. V is TRBV20-1 and J is TRBJ2-6; 7 positions agree with TRBD2. Germline CDR1 DFQATT, CDR2 SNEGSKA (reference sequence). The CDR3 covers 20 residues. The DNA of the CDR3 is TGCAGTGCTAGATCCCTGTTGGGAGGGAACCTGCATTCTGGGGCCAACGTCCCGACTTTC. As protein: CSARSLLGGNLHSGANVPTF.

At least ten counts were recorded for this clonotype. V is TRBV19 and J is TRBJ2-2; tentatively, D is TRBD1 (6 bases). V lost 6 bases and J lost 3, with 11 bases in between. This CDR3 spans 14 amino acids. The germline gives CDR1 LNHDA, CDR2 SQIVND (reference sequence). The DNA of the CDR3 is TGTGCCAGTAGCACCAGGACAGACACCGGGGAGCTGTTTTTT. Amino acid sequence: CASSTRTDTGELFF.

This clonotype was found many times. The chain links TRBV5-1 to TRBJ1-5; the D gene is possibly TRBD1 (6 bases). The CDR3 consists of 13 residues. V was pared by 4 bases and J by 3 bases, with 8 bases between. In germline, CDR1 is SGHRS, CDR2 YFSETQ. CDR3 protein: CASSRGDNQPQHF. The CDR3 coding sequence is TGCGCCAGCAGCAGGGGGGACAATCAGCCCCAGCATTTT.

The chain uses TRBV19 and TRBJ1-6; no firm D call. Germline V gene lookup returns CDR1 LNHDA and CDR2 SQIVND (reference sequence). The germline V and J ends were trimmed by 5 bases and 0 bases, with 11 bases remaining between them. The CDR3 spans 16 residues. The CDR3 DNA reads as TGTGCCAGTAGTCCCGGGAGGGCCTCCTATAATTCACCCCTCCACTTT. Translated: CASSPGRASYNSPLHF. Full variable domain (remainder filled in from reference TRBV19 and TRBJ1-6): DGGITQSPKYLFRKEGQNVTLSCEQNLNHDAMYWYRQDPGQGLRLIYYSQIVNDFQKGDIAEGYSVSREKKESFPLTVTSAQKNPTAFYLCASSPGRASYNSPLHFGNGTRLTVT.

This clonotype was detected a few times. Given a much more abundant clone one base away, this may be a read error. The rearrangement uses TRBV7-9 and TRBJ2-6; possibly TRBD1 for D (5 bases). CDR3 length: 15 residues. Germline CDR1 SEHNR, CDR2 FQNEAQ (reference sequence). The CDR3 region has the DNA TGTGCCAGCAGCCTCTTCACCTCTGGGGCCAACGTCCTGCCTTTC. Translation: CASSLFTSGANVLPF.

On this clonotype itself: This may be a read error: a much more frequent sequence differs by one nucleotide. V gene TRBV6-6 combines with J gene TRBJ2-5; the D gene is possibly TRBD2 (6 bases). The V gene's germline CDR1 is MNHNY and CDR2 SVGAGI (reference sequence). The CDR3 length is 15 residues. Trimming stripped 5 bases from V and 4 bases from J, with 17 bases between. The CDR3 spells CASSHIGAGGETQYF. For the CDR3, the DNA is TGTGCCAGCAGTCACATCGGGGCCGGGGGAGAGACCCAGTACTTC.

This clonotype was seen ten or more times. V gene TRBV12-3 or TRBV12-4 combines with J gene TRBJ2-2; D gene unclear. This CDR3 region has 14 residues. The germline V and J ends were trimmed by 8 bases and 2 bases, with 12 bases remaining between them. The CDR3 sequence: CASRVFHNTGELFF. CDR3 nucleotide sequence: TGTGCCAGCCGAGTATTTCATAACACCGGGGAGCTGTTTTTT.

This clonotype has a count of ten or more. The V and J genes are TRBV30 and TRBJ1-4; D is ambiguous. Germline-derived CDR1 and CDR2 are GTSNPN and SVGIG (reference sequence). V was shortened by 0 bases and J by 7 bases, with 12 bases between the two germline ends. The CDR3 is 14 amino acids. The CDR3 bases are TGTGCCTGGAGTGTTGTAACAGTAGGTGAAAAACTGTTTTTT. It yields the protein CAWSVVTVGEKLFF.

This clonotype has a count of ten or more. The chain joins TRBV6-1 to TRBJ1-6; a possible D gene is TRBD1 (5 bases). Germline loops: CDR1 MNHNS, CDR2 SASEGT. The CDR3 has 16 amino acids. Between the trimmed V and J ends, which lost 6 bases and 4 bases, there was a span of 16 bases. This chain's CDR3 is CASRLGAHLYNSPLHF. The CDR3 region has the DNA TGTGCCAGCAGGCTAGGGGCGCACCTATATAATTCACCCCTCCACTTT.

This clonotype came up a few times. A much larger clone lies one base from this, so it may be a read error. The chain couples TRBV19 to TRBJ2-7; a possible D gene is TRBD2 (5 bases). Germline CDR1 is LNHDA and CDR2 is SQIVND (reference sequence). This CDR3 region has 13 residues. CDR3 in DNA: TGTGCCGGTAGTATGGGAGCGGTCTACGAGCAGTACTTC. Protein sequence: CAGSMGAVYEQYF. Looking up the rest from reference TRBV19 and TRBJ2-7 gives the full variable domain: DGGITQSPKYLFRKEGQNVTLSCEQNLNHDAMYWYRQDPGQGLRLIYYSQIVNDFQKGDIAEGYSVSREKKESFPLTVTSAQKNPTAFYLCAGSMGAVYEQYFGPGTRLTVT.

The chain has TRBV20-1 and TRBJ2-7; TRBD1 aligns across 11 bases. V lost 3 bases and J lost 5; bases outside the gene matches: 3. This CDR3 spans 13 amino acids. Germline V CDR1 and CDR2: DFQATT, SNEGSKA (reference sequence). The CDR3 DNA reads TGCAGTGCTAGTTGGACAGGGGGCGACGAGCAGTACTTC. As protein: CSASWTGGDEQYF.

Ten or more counts support this clonotype. The genes are TRBV11-1 and TRBJ2-1; TRBD1 is a possible D gene (5 bases). Germline CDR1 reads SGHAT; CDR2 reads FQDESV (reference sequence). The CDR3 contains 15 residues. V lost 5 bases and J lost 4, with 15 bases in between. This CDR3 is CASSPDATAYNEQFF. The CDR3 DNA follows: TGTGCCAGCAGCCCAGACGCGACAGCTTACAATGAGCAGTTCTTC.

This clonotype was counted a single time. This may be a read error, as it is one base from a much larger clone. The chain carries TRBV28 and TRBJ1-4; D is unclear. The CDR3 spans 12 residues. The germline V gene has CDR1 MDHEN and CDR2 SYDVKM. Written as DNA, the CDR3 is TGTGCCAGCAGTTTAAACATTGAAAAACTGCTTTTT. It codes for CASSLNIEKLLF.

This clonotype was recorded at least ten times. The rearrangement joins TRBV20-1 to TRBJ2-7; 7 nucleotides align to TRBD2. The CDR3 is made up of 15 amino acids. The germline V gene encodes CDR1 DFQATT and CDR2 SNEGSKA (reference sequence). The J segment lost 3 bases and the V segment lost 7 bases, leaving 15 bases of the junction unmatched. The CDR3 here is CSGRNPGGYHYEQYF. The CDR3 DNA reads as TGCAGTGGCAGAAACCCCGGGGGGTACCACTACGAGCAGTACTTC.